The text below deals with one TCR beta chain. Its specificity is unknown. Since all of the isolated RNA was reverse transcribed, expressed TCRB transcripts were what got sequenced. The method was immunoSEQ multiplex PCR; TCRdb's version includes in-frame clones alone and lacks a portion of them. The sample carries hundreds of thousands of clones, roughly 12% recorded once. This sample is drawn from a study of beta chain features in type 1 diabetes. Overall study: On cell yields, gender and age, patients and healthy donors were similar. Study-level results: Moderately but significantly shorter TCRB CDR3s were found in Type 1 diabetes patients in all four CD4+ subsets. Shorter templates might be favored by PCR, equally in patients and controls.

Each population that was sorted was more than 95% pure. The germline gives CDR1 SGHRS, CDR2 YFSETQ. Trimming took 3 bases from V and 0 from J; bases not matched to a gene: 5. The CDR3 sequence is 15 residues long. Sequenced sample: naive CD4+ T cells from blood. This sequence was found in a man between 18 and 29 years old in good health. J is TRBJ2-5 and V is TRBV5-1; 7 bases line up with TRBD2. The CDR3 DNA is TGCGCCAGCAGCTCCGGACTAGGCAACCAAGAGACCCAGTACTTC. Its translation is CASSSGLGNQETQYF.